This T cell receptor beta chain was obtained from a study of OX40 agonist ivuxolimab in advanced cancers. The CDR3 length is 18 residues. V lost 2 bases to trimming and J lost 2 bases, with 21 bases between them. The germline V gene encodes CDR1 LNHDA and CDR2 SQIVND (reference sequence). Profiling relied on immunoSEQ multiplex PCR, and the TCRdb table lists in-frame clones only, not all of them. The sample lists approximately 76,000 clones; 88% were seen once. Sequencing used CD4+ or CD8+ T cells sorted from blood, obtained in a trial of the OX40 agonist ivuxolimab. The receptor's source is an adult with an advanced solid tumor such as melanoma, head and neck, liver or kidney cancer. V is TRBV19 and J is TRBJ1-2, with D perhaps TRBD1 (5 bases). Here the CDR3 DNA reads TGTGCCAGTAGTATAAGGCCGATGGGACCGAATGCGAACTATGGCTACACCTTC. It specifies CASSIRPMGPNANYGYTF. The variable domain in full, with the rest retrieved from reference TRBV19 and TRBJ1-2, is DGGITQSPKYLFRKEGQNVTLSCEQNLNHDAMYWYRQDPGQGLRLIYYSQIVNDFQKGDIAEGYSVSREKKESFPLTVTSAQKNPTAFYLCASSIRPMGPNANYGYTFGSGTRLTVV.